What follows are 18 T cell receptor beta chains derived from one specimen sequenced in a study of T cells in Graves' hyperthyroidism and ophthalmopathy. RNA transcripts yielded amplified TCR beta CDR3 regions. First-round RT-PCR with HTBI primers amplified the TCR CDR3 region. TCRdb reanalysed the multiplex PCR reads using MiXCR and keeps one entry per CDR3 protein. Among around 400,000 distinct CDR3 sequences listed, 15% to 18% were seen once. The specimen was blood. The receptors were gathered from a woman in her late teens or twenties with Graves' hyperthyroidism that later progressed to Graves' ophthalmopathy.

Ten or more counts support this clonotype. The chain joins TRBV5-6 to TRBJ1-1; TRBD1 matches 9 bases. CDR3 length: 16 amino acids. The ends lost 3 bases at V and 2 bases at J; junction bases unmatched: 8. The germline gives CDR1 SGHDT, CDR2 YYEEEE. This CDR3 is CASSSRDRAFNTEAFF. The DNA of the CDR3 is TGTGCCAGCAGCTCCCGGGACAGGGCCTTCAACACTGAAGCTTTCTTT. Looking up the rest from reference TRBV5-6 and TRBJ1-1 gives the full variable domain: DAGVTQSPTHLIKTRGQQVTLRCSPKSGHDTVSWYQQALGQGPQFIFQYYEEEERQRGNFPDRFSGHQFPNYSSELNVNALLLGDSALYLCASSSRDRAFNTEAFFGQGTRLTVV.

The CDR3 loop reads CASRLGLAGSGANVLTF. DNA of the CDR3: TGTGCCAGCAGATTGGGGCTAGCGGGCTCTGGGGCCAACGTCCTGACTTTC. V is TRBV28 and J is TRBJ2-6, with TRBD2 identical over 8 bases. The CDR3 is made up of 17 amino acids. The V and J ends lost 6 bases and 0 bases, in that order; junction bases with no gene match: 7. The germline gives CDR1 MDHEN, CDR2 SYDVKM.

The chain joins TRBV30 to TRBJ2-7; 10 bases map to TRBD1. Losses at the gene ends were 0 bases for V and 7 bases for J; bases not matched to a gene: 12. This CDR3 has 16 residues. Germline V gene lookup returns CDR1 GTSNPN and CDR2 SVGIG (reference sequence). CDR3 loop: CAWSVPRDRGYGEQYF. The DNA for the CDR3 is TGTGCCTGGAGTGTACCCCGGGACAGGGGATACGGGGAGCAGTACTTC.

This clonotype was seen ten or more times. The CDR3 sequence: CASSPGFLSGRSYEQYF. In DNA, the CDR3 is TGTGCCAGCAGCCCCGGTTTCCTTAGCGGGAGGTCCTACGAGCAGTACTTC. The chain links TRBV3-1 to TRBJ2-7, with 10 bases matching TRBD2. Unmatched junction bases numbered 10, after V lost 4 bases and J lost 1 base. The CDR3 is 17 amino acids. The germline V gene has CDR1 LGHDT and CDR2 YNNKEL (reference sequence).

There are many counts of this clonotype. The V gene is TRBV20-1, the J gene TRBJ2-3; 9 nucleotides align to TRBD2. Trimming removed 3 bases from V and 3 bases from J; junction bases left unmatched: 10. The CDR3 is 16 residues long. The V gene's germline CDR1 is DFQATT and CDR2 SNEGSKA (reference sequence). CDR3 nucleotides: TGCAGTGCTAGGGACGGGCTAGCGGGATGGACAGATACGCAGTATTTT. Its translation: CSARDGLAGWTDTQYF.

The chain uses TRBV14 and TRBJ2-2; the match to TRBD1 covers 8 bases. CDR1 and CDR2 (germline): SGHDN, FVKESK. The V and J ends lost 3 bases and 3 bases, in that order; junction bases with no gene match: 6. This CDR3 region has 16 residues. In DNA, the CDR3 is TGTGCCAGCAGCCATCGGACAGGGTTCGACACCGGGGAGCTGTTTTTT. The encoded protein is CASSHRTGFDTGELFF. The whole variable domain, remainder taken from reference TRBV14 and TRBJ2-2, is EAGVTQFPSHSVIEKGQTVTLRCDPISGHDNLYWYRRVMGKEIKFLLHFVKESKQDESGMPNNRFLAERTGGTYSTLKVQPAELEDSGVYFCASSHRTGFDTGELFFGEGSRLTVL.

This chain joins TRBV4-2 and TRBJ2-5, with D tentatively TRBD2 (6 bases). Germline CDR1 is LGHNA and CDR2 is YNFKEQ. This CDR3 is 15 amino acids long. Trimming left V 1 base short and J 3 bases short, with 12 bases between. DNA of the CDR3: TGTGCCAGCAGCCAAGGGGCCGGGGAGGAAGAGACCCAGTACTTC. Its translation is CASSQGAGEEETQYF.

In its sample, this clonotype was seen many times. This rearrangement joins TRBV28 to TRBJ2-4; no clear D. Germline assignment: CDR1 MDHEN and CDR2 SYDVKM. With 7 bases removed from V and 1 base from J, the gap between germline ends came to 20 bases. CDR3 length: 17 amino acids. The CDR3 loop is CASTDMGGEYAKNIQYF. The CDR3 bases are TGTGCCAGCACTGATATGGGTGGGGAATACGCCAAAAACATTCAGTACTTC.

This clonotype showed up many times. The CDR3: CASIEGTSLNTGELFF. The CDR3, as DNA: TGTGCCAGCATCGAGGGGACTAGCCTTAACACCGGGGAGCTGTTTTTT. V and J are TRBV28 and TRBJ2-2, with 9 bases aligning to TRBD2. The V segment lost 7 bases and the J segment 2 bases; nucleotides outside the gene matches: 8. From germline, CDR1 is MDHEN and CDR2 SYDVKM. The CDR3 contains 16 residues.

This clonotype was seen repeatedly, ten times or more. This sequence joins TRBV7-6 and TRBJ2-5, with TRBD2 identical over 10 bases. Germline CDR1 reads SGHVS; CDR2 reads FNYEAQ. The CDR3 is 18 residues long. V lost 4 bases to trimming and J lost 6 bases; unmatched junction nucleotides: 17. CDR3 DNA sequence: TGTGCCAGCAGCTCCCTCAAGGGAGTAGCGGGAGGCCGTAAGACCCAGTACTTC. It specifies CASSSLKGVAGGRKTQYF.

The V call is TRBV18, the J call TRBJ2-1, with TRBD2 matching over 12 bases. This CDR3 has 17 amino acids. Germline V gene lookup returns CDR1 KGHSH and CDR2 LQKENI. Germline trimming cut 0 bases from V and 4 bases from J; bases unmatched to any gene: 4. The CDR3 loop reads CASSPPSGTSGYNEQFF. The DNA for the CDR3 is TGTGCCAGCTCACCACCCTCCGGGACTAGCGGGTACAATGAGCAGTTCTTC.

The V call is TRBV14, the J call TRBJ2-5, with 9 bases lining up with TRBD2. The germline gives CDR1 SGHDN, CDR2 FVKESK. Trimming removed 3 bases from V and 2 bases from J; junction bases left unmatched: 10. This CDR3 has 17 residues. The CDR3 DNA sequence: TGTGCCAGCAGCCACGGTCAGCGGGAGGACCTACAAGAGACCCAGTACTTC. It codes for CASSHGQREDLQETQYF.

The table lists this clonotype with a few counts. The chain couples TRBV12-3 or TRBV12-4 to TRBJ1-2; D is ambiguous. The CDR3 runs to 12 residues. Between the trimmed V and J ends, which lost 5 bases and 4 bases, there was a span of 8 bases. The CDR3 nucleotides read TGTGCCAGCAGTCCGGACTTCTATGGCTACACCTTC. Protein sequence: CASSPDFYGYTF.

In this sample, this clonotype turned up a few times. The chain joins TRBV2 to TRBJ2-7, with 12 bases fitting TRBD2. This CDR3 is 15 amino acids long. V lost 6 bases and J lost 3; bases outside the gene matches: 6. Germline V gene lookup returns CDR1 SNHLY and CDR2 FYNNEI. The CDR3 region has the DNA TGTGCCAGCAGATATAGACTAGCGGGGGACTACGAGCAGTACTTC. Its translation: CASRYRLAGDYEQYF.

This clonotype was counted only a few times. This chain joins TRBV15 and TRBJ2-7, with D tentatively TRBD1 (5 bases). The CDR3 sequence is 15 residues long. Germline CDR1 and CDR2: LNHNV and YYDKDF (reference sequence). The V end lost 6 bases, the J end lost 1 base, and 16 bases lay between the germline ends. DNA of the CDR3: TGTGCCACCAGTGGCCAGGGCAACCGATCCTACGAGCAGTACTTC. Protein product: CATSGQGNRSYEQYF.

The genes are TRBV19 and TRBJ2-1; D is possibly TRBD2 (6 bases). This CDR3 spans 14 amino acids. Germline CDR1 and CDR2: LNHDA and SQIVND (reference sequence). V lost 3 bases to trimming and J lost 8 bases, with 14 bases between them. Here the CDR3 reads CASSIGQTGDEQFF. For the CDR3, the DNA is TGTGCCAGTAGTATCGGACAAACGGGGGATGAGCAGTTCTTC.

The chain uses TRBV19 and TRBJ2-3; D might be TRBD1 (5 bases). Germline assignment: CDR1 LNHDA and CDR2 SQIVND (reference sequence). Trimming pared 1 base from V and 4 bases from J, leaving 9 bases between. CDR3 length: 14 residues. CDR3 loop: CASSIGGTPDTQYF. The CDR3 nucleotides are TGTGCCAGTAGTATAGGGGGCACACCAGATACGCAGTATTTT. Full variable domain (rest looked up from reference TRBV19 and TRBJ2-3): DGGITQSPKYLFRKEGQNVTLSCEQNLNHDAMYWYRQDPGQGLRLIYYSQIVNDFQKGDIAEGYSVSREKKESFPLTVTSAQKNPTAFYLCASSIGGTPDTQYFGPGTRLTVL.

The chain recombines TRBV27 with TRBJ2-2; 7 bases map to TRBD2. V lost 7 bases, J lost 7 bases, and 12 bases stayed unmatched. The CDR3 sequence is 15 residues long. Germline values: CDR1 MNHEY, CDR2 SMNVEV (reference sequence). The CDR3 region is CASTGSGFFIGELFF. DNA for the CDR3: TGTGCCAGCACGGGTAGCGGGTTTTTCATCGGGGAGCTGTTTTTT.